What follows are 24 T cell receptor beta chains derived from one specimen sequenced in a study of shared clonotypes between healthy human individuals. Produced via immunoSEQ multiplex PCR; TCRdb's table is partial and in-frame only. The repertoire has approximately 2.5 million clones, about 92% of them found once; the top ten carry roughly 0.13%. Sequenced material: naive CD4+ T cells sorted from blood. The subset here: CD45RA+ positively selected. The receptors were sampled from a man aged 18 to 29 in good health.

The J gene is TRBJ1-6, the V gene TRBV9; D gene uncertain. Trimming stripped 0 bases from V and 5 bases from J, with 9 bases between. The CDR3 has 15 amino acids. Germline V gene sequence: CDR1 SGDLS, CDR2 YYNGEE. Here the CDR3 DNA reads TGTGCCAGCAGCGTAGAAGGCCAAAATAATTCACCCCTCCACTTT. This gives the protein CASSVEGQNNSPLHF.

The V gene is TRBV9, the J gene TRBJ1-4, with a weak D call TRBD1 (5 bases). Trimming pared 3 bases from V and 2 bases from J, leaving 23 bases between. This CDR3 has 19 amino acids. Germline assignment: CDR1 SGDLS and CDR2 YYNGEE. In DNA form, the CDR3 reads TGTGCCAGCAGCGCAGGGACCCGGGTCATGGTGGGGACTAATGAAAAACTGTTTTTT. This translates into CASSAGTRVMVGTNEKLFF.

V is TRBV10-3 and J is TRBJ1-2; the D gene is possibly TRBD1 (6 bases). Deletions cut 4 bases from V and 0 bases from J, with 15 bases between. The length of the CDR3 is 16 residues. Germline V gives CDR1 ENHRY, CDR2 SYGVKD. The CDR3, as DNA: TGTGCCATCAGTGGGGGGGCAGGACTATCTAACTATGGCTACACCTTC. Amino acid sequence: CAISGGAGLSNYGYTF.

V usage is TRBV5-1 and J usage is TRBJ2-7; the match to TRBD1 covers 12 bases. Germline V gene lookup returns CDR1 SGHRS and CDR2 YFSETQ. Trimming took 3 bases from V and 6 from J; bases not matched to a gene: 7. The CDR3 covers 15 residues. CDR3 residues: CASSSPGQGASEQYF. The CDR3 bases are TGCGCCAGCAGCTCCCCGGGACAGGGGGCAAGCGAGCAGTACTTC.

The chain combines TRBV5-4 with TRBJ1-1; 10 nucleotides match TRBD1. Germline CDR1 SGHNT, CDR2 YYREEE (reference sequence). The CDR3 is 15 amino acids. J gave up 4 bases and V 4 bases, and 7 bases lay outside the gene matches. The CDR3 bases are TGTGCCAGCAGCGGGGGACAGGGGTCAATCACTGAAGCTTTCTTT. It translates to CASSGGQGSITEAFF.

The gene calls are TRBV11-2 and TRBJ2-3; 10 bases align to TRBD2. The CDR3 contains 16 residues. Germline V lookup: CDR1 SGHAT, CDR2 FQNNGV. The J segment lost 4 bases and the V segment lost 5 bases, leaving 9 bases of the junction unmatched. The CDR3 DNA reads TGTGCCAGCAGCCCCCCACTAGCGGGAAGTGCAGATACGCAGTATTTT. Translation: CASSPPLAGSADTQYF.

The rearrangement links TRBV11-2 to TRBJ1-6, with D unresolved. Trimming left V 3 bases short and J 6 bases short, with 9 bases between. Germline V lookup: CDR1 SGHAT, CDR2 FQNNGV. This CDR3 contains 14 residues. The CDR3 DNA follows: TGTGCCAGCAGCTTCGGACGGATTAATTCACCCCTCCACTTT. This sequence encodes CASSFGRINSPLHF.

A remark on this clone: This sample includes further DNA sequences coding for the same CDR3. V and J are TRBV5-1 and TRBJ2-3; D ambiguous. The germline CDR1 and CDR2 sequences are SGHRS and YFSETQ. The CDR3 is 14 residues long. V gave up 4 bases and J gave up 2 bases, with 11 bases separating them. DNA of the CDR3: TGCGCCAGCAGCCTAAATAGAGACACAGATACGCAGTATTTT. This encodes CASSLNRDTDTQYF. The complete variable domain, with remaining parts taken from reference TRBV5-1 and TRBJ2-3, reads KAGVTQTPRYLIKTRGQQVTLSCSPISGHRSVSWYQQTPGQGLQFLFEYFSETQRNKGNFPGRFSGRQFSNSRSEMNVSTLELGDSALYLCASSLNRDTDTQYFGPGTRLTVL.

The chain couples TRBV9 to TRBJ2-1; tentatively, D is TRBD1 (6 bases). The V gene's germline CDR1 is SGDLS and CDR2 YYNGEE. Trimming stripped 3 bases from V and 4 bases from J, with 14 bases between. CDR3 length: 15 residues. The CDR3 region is CASSAGTRGYNEQFF. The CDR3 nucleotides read TGTGCCAGCAGCGCGGGGACCAGGGGTTACAATGAGCAGTTCTTC.

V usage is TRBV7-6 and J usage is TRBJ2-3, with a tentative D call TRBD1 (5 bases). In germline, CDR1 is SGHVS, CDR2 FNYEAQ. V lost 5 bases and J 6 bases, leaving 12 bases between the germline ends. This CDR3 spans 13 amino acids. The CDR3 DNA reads TGTGCCAGCAGCCGGTCAGGGCCGGATACGCAGTATTTT. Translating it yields CASSRSGPDTQYF.

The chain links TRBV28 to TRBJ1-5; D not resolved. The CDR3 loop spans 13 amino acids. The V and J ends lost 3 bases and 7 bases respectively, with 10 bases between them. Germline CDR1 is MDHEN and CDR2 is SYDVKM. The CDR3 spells CASSLGKGQPQHF. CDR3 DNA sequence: TGTGCCAGCAGTTTGGGGAAGGGCCAGCCCCAGCATTTT. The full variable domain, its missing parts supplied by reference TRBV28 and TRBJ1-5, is DVKVTQSSRYLVKRTGEKVFLECVQDMDHENMFWYRQDPGLGLRLIYFSYDVKMKEKGDIPEGYSVSREKKERFSLILESASTNQTSMYLCASSLGKGQPQHFGDGTRLSIL.

The CDR3 sequence: CASSAGPDEQYF. The CDR3 bases are TGTGCCAGCAGCGCCGGCCCCGACGAGCAGTACTTC. The chain recombines TRBV6-6 with TRBJ2-7; D ambiguous. The ends were cut back, 6 bases at V and 5 bases at J, with 11 bases in the middle. The CDR3 is 12 amino acids. Germline CDR1 reads MNHNY; CDR2 reads SVGAGI (reference sequence).

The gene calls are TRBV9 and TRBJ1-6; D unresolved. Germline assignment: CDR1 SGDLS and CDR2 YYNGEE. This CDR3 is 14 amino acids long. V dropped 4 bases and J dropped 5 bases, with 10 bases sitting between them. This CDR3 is CASSRESDNSPLHF. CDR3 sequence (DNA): TGTGCCAGCAGCCGAGAATCCGATAATTCACCCCTCCACTTT.

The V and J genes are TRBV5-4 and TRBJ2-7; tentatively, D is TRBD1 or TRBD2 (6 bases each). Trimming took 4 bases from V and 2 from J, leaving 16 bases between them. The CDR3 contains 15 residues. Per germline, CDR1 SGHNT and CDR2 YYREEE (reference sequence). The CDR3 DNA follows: TGTGCCAGCAGCCCCGGGGGCAGGGCCCCCTACGAGCAGTACTTC. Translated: CASSPGGRAPYEQYF.

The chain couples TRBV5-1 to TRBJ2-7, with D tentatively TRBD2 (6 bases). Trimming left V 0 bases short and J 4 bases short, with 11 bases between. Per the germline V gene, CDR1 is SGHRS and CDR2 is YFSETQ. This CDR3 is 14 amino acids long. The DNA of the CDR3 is TGCGCCAGCAGCTTGGTGCGGGGAGGATACGAGCAGTACTTC. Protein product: CASSLVRGGYEQYF.

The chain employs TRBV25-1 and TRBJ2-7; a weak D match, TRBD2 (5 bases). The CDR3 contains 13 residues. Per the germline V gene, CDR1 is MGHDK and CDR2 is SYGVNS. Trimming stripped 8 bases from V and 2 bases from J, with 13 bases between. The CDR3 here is CASCGSAAYEQYF. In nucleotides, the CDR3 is TGTGCCAGCTGCGGGTCGGCAGCCTACGAGCAGTACTTC.

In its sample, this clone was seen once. The CDR3 sequence: CAISGTGNSPLHF. The CDR3 nucleotides read TGTGCCATCAGTGGGACAGGGAATTCACCCCTCCACTTT. This sequence joins TRBV10-3 and TRBJ1-6, with TRBD1 identical over 8 bases. The length of the CDR3 is 13 residues. V was clipped by 4 bases and J by 7 bases; unmatched bases: 0. Germline loops: CDR1 ENHRY, CDR2 SYGVKD.

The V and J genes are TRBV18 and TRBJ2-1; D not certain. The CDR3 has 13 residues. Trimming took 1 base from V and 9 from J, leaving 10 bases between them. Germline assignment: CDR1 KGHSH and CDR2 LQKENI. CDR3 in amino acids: CASSPQATGEQFF. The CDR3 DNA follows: TGTGCCAGCTCACCACAAGCCACCGGTGAGCAGTTCTTC.

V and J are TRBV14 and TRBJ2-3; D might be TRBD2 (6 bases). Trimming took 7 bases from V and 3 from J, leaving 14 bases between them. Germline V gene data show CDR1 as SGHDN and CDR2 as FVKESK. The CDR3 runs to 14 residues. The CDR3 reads CASKTSRVTDTQYF. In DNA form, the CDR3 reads TGTGCCAGCAAAACTAGCAGGGTTACAGATACGCAGTATTTT.

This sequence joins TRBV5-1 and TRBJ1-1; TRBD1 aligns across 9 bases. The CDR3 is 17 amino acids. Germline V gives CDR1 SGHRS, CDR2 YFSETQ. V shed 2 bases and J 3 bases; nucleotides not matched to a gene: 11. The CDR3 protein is CASSFAGTGIRYTEAFF. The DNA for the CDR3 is TGCGCCAGCAGCTTCGCCGGGACAGGGATTCGTTACACTGAAGCTTTCTTT.

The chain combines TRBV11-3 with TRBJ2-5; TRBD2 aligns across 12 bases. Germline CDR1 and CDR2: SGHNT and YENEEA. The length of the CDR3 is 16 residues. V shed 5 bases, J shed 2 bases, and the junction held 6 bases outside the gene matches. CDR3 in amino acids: CASSQRTSGVQETQYF. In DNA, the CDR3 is TGTGCCAGCAGCCAAAGGACTAGCGGGGTACAAGAGACCCAGTACTTC. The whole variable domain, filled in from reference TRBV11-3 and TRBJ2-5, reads EAGVVQSPRYKIIEKKQPVAFWCNPISGHNTLYWYLQNLGQGPELLIRYENEEAVDDSQLPKDRFSAERLKGVDSTLKIQPAELGDSAVYLCASSQRTSGVQETQYFGPGTRLLVL.

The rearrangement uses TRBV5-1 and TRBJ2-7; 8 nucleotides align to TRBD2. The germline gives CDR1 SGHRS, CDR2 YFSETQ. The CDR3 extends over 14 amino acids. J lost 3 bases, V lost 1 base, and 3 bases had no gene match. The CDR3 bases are TGCGCCAGCAGCTTGTTGACTAGCGACTACGAGCAGTACTTC. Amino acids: CASSLLTSDYEQYF.

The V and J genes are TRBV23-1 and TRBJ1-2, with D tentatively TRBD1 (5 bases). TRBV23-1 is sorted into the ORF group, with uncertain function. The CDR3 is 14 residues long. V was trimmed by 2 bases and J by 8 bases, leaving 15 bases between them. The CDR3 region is CASSQLRGVGGYTF. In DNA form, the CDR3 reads TGCGCCAGCAGTCAACTCAGAGGGGTTGGAGGCTACACCTTC.

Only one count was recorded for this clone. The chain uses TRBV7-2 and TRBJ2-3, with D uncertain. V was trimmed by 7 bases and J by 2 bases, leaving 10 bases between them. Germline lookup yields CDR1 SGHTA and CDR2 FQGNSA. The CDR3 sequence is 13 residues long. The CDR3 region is CASILTYTDTQYF. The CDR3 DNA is TGTGCCAGCATCCTTACATACACAGATACGCAGTATTTT.